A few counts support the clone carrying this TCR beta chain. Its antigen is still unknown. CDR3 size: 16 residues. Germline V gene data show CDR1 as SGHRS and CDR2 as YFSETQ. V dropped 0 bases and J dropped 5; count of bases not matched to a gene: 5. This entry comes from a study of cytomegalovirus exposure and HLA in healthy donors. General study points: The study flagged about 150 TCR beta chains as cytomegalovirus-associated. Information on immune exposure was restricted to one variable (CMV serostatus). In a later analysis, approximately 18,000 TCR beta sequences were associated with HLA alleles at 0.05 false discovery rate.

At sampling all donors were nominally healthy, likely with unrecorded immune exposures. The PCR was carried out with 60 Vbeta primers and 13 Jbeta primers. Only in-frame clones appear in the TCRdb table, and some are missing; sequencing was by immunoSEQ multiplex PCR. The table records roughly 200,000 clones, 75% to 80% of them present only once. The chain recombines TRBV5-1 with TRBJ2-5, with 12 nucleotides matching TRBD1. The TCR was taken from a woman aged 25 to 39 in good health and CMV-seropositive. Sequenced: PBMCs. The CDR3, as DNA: TGCGCCAGCAGCTTGGCCGGGACAGGGGGCTTGGAGACCCAGTACTTC. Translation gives CASSLAGTGGLETQYF.